This TCR beta chain originates from a study of breast tumors, draining lymph nodes, adjacent tissues. Study-level points and caveats: Luminal-like breast cancer showed significantly higher tumor–nontumor repertoire similarity than basal-like. Tumor repertoires ranked between lymph nodes and nontumor tissue in diversity, with V and J gene preferences.

This clonotype was observed at least ten times. Antigen: not known. TCRdb ran MiXCR on the multiplex PCR reads and lists one entry per CDR3 protein. The repertoire consists of about 89,000 distinct CDR3 sequences, with around 29% occurring once and the leading ten covering more than 7%. The trim removed 5 bases at V and 5 bases at J, leaving 11 bases unmatched. This CDR3 contains 18 residues. CDR1 and CDR2 (germline): SGHTS, YDEGEE. Samples came from axillary lymph nodes draining the breast cancer. This TCR derives from a female donor with breast cancer. Some clones in this sample may be carry-over from other donors' samples. Material for sequencing was axillary lymph node tissue. The chain recombines TRBV5-8 with TRBJ2-3; TRBD2 agrees at 16 bases. CDR3 bases: TGTGCCAGCAGGACCGGGACTAGCGGGAGGGGCACTGGAGATACGCAGTATTTT. Translation: CASRTGTSGRGTGDTQYF.